These T cell receptor beta chains were read from a single sample in a study of blood T cell repertoires in COVID-19. Libraries were prepared by immunoSEQ multiplex PCR; TCRdb keeps only in-frame clonotypes and omits some of them. The sample gives about 130,000 clones, roughly four fifths of which show up once; 18% is in the top ten. Specimen: PBMCs or T cells enriched from blood (not recorded which). All receptors come from a man aged 30-40 years who had recovered from COVID-19. The CDR3 runs from the conserved cysteine through the conserved F or W. A D gene is named only where the DNA matches it firmly. Size is stated for part of the rows, as once, few or many counts, or as a class when the clone is expanded.

length	J	size	V	D	DNA	CDR3
16	TRBJ2-3	-	TRBV5-6	TRBD1	TGTGCCAGCAGCTTGGAAGGGGACAGGGTGACAGATACGCAGTATTTT	CASSLEGDRVTDTQYF
13	TRBJ1-5	-	TRBV6-5	-	TGTGCCAGCAGTTACCAGGTTAATCAGCCCCAGCATTTT	CASSYQVNQPQHF
15	TRBJ2-7	-	TRBV15	TRBD2	TGTGCCACCAGCAGAGATCGGGAGGGCTTCCACGAGCAGTACTTC	CATSRDREGFHEQYF
15	TRBJ1-2	-	TRBV14	TRBD1	TGTGCCAGCAGCGTACGACAGGGATCTCGCTATGGCTACACCTTC	CASSVRQGSRYGYTF
16	TRBJ1-4	-	TRBV18	TRBD1	TGTGCCAGCTCGGCAGGGGGCGGAGAAACTAATGAAAAACTGTTTTTT	CASSAGGGETNEKLFF
15	TRBJ2-1	-	TRBV25-1	-	TGTGCCAGCAGTGCTGACAGAGGCTCCTACAATGAGCAGTTCTTC	CASSADRGSYNEQFF
15	TRBJ1-6	-	TRBV6-1	TRBD1	TGTGCCAGCAGTGAGTGGACAGGCGGCAATTCACCCCTCCACTTT	CASSEWTGGNSPLHF
17	TRBJ1-2	few	TRBV4-2	-	TGTGCCAGCAGCCTCAAGAAAGGCGGGCAGGGGAACTATGGCTACACCTTC	CASSLKKGGQGNYGYTF
14	TRBJ2-5	-	TRBV9	-	TGTGCCAGCAGCGTAGAACTAGCCCAAGAGACCCAGTACTTC	CASSVELAQETQYF
11	TRBJ1-2	few	TRBV14	-	TGTGCCAGCAGCCAAGAAACGGTCCAAACCTTC	CASSQETVQTF
14	TRBJ1-6	-	TRBV7-9	-	TGTGCCAGCAGCGGTACCGGGAATAATTCACCCCTCCACTTT	CASSGTGNNSPLHF
15	TRBJ1-2	-	TRBV6-5	-	TGTGCCAGCAGCCGCCTCGGGGGGCCTAACTATGGCTACACCTTC	CASSRLGGPNYGYTF
13	TRBJ2-7	-	TRBV18	TRBD1	TGTGCCAGCGCGCAGGGACAGCACTACGAGCAGTACTTC	CASAQGQHYEQYF
14	TRBJ1-2	-	TRBV4-1	TRBD1	TGCGCCAGCAGCCAAGCACAAGGGGGCAATGGCTACACCTTC	CASSQAQGGNGYTF
14	TRBJ2-1	-	TRBV7-9	-	TGTGCCAGCAGCTTAGGGGGCGGCAACAATGAGCAGTTCTTC	CASSLGGGNNEQFF
14	TRBJ2-5	many	TRBV24-1	-	TGTGCCACCAGTGATGGAGGGTTTCCGGAGACCCAGTACTTC	CATSDGGFPETQYF
14	TRBJ2-2	once	TRBV5-1	-	TGCGCCAGCAGCTTGGCCGTCAGGCGCCCGGAGCTGTTTTTT	CASSLAVRRPELFF
14	TRBJ2-5	-	TRBV19	TRBD1	TGTGCCAGTAGTGAGGGACAGGATCGCTTGACCCAGTACTTC	CASSEGQDRLTQYF
14	TRBJ1-4	-	TRBV6-5	TRBD1	TGTGCCAGCAGTTCCCGGACAGGGGGTGAAAAACTGTTTTTT	CASSSRTGGEKLFF
15	TRBJ1-5	-	TRBV2	-	TGTGCCAGCAGACCGGACACCGCCAGCAATCAGCCCCAGCATTTT	CASRPDTASNQPQHF
13	TRBJ1-1	-	TRBV5-4	-	TGTGCCAGCAGCTCTGGCAGGGGCGCTGAAGCTTTCTTT	CASSSGRGAEAFF
13	TRBJ2-2	-	TRBV12-3/TRBV12-4	-	TGTGCCAGCGAGGGGGTTAACACCGGGGAGCTGTTTTTT	CASEGVNTGELFF
15	TRBJ2-6	-	TRBV2	-	TGTGCCAGCAGCGACCTAGCGTCAGGGGCCAACGTCCTGACTTTC	CASSDLASGANVLTF
12	TRBJ2-1	once	TRBV30	-	TGTGCCTGGAGTGTCAGCGGGCATGAGCAGTTCTTC	CAWSVSGHEQFF
18	TRBJ2-6	-	TRBV11-2	TRBD1	TGTGCCAGCTCCCCGAAAGGACAGGATCCCTCTGGGGCCAACGTCCTGACTTTC	CASSPKGQDPSGANVLTF
18	TRBJ1-3	-	TRBV19	TRBD1	TGTGCCAGTAGTACCCACGACAGGGACCCCCACTCTGGAAACACCATATATTTT	CASSTHDRDPHSGNTIYF
15	TRBJ2-1	-	TRBV5-1	TRBD2	TGCGCCAGCAGGACGAGCGGGAGGAGCCACAATGAGCAGTTCTTC	CASRTSGRSHNEQFF
13	TRBJ1-1	-	TRBV29-1	-	TGCAGCGTTGAGGTTCCGACTAACACTGAAGCTTTCTTT	CSVEVPTNTEAFF
13	TRBJ1-2	once	TRBV12-3/TRBV12-4	-	TGTGCCAGCAGTCGGACGGGGGACTATGGCTACACCTTC	CASSRTGDYGYTF
12	TRBJ1-5	-	TRBV2	-	TGTGCCAGCAGTGCAGGGAATCAGCCCCAGCATTTT	CASSAGNQPQHF
16	TRBJ1-5	-	TRBV7-2	-	TGTGCCAGCAGCTTAGTGACAGGCTCCGTTAATCAGCCCCAGCATTTT	CASSLVTGSVNQPQHF
14	TRBJ1-2	-	TRBV7-9	-	TGTGCCAGCAGCTCCTCGGGGGGGGACTATGGCTACACCTTC	CASSSSGGDYGYTF
17	TRBJ2-2	few	TRBV5-1	TRBD1	TGCGCCAGCAGCTTGAAACCAGGGACAGCGAACACCGGGGAGCTGTTTTTT	CASSLKPGTANTGELFF
16	TRBJ2-3	-	TRBV18	TRBD2	TGTGCCAGCTCACGTACCGGGACTAGCGGGAGTGATACGCAGTATTTT	CASSRTGTSGSDTQYF
15	TRBJ1-6	-	TRBV27	TRBD1	TGTGCCAGCAGTTTATCGGGACAGGGGGTTTCACCCCTCCACTTT	CASSLSGQGVSPLHF
18	TRBJ2-2	-	TRBV18	TRBD2	TGTGCCAGCTCACCACAACTTAGGGCGGGAGAAAACACCGGGGAGCTGTTTTTT	CASSPQLRAGENTGELFF
15	TRBJ1-3	-	TRBV5-4	-	TGTGCCAGCAGCTTGAGGCAGGGTGCTGGAAACACCATATATTTT	CASSLRQGAGNTIYF
16	TRBJ2-1	-	TRBV4-2	-	TGTGCCAGCAGCCAAGAATCTTCCGTCTCCTACAATGAGCAGTTCTTC	CASSQESSVSYNEQFF
14	TRBJ2-5	-	TRBV11-2	TRBD1	TGTGCCAGCAGCGTGGGACAGATACAAGAGACCCAGTACTTC	CASSVGQIQETQYF
16	TRBJ1-5	once	TRBV19	TRBD1	TGTGCCAGTAGTATTTTGTCAGGGGGCCGGGATCAGCCCCAGCATTTT	CASSILSGGRDQPQHF
14	TRBJ1-2	-	TRBV2	TRBD1	TGTGCCAGCATTCAGGGGGCGCGCAACTATGGCTACACCTTC	CASIQGARNYGYTF
15	TRBJ2-7	-	TRBV4-2	TRBD2	TGTGCCAGCAGCCTGACGGCGGGGGGCTCCTACGAGCAGTACTTC	CASSLTAGGSYEQYF
19	TRBJ2-7	few	TRBV27	TRBD2	TGTGCCAGCAGTTTATTCATGGTCGGGACTAGCGGGAGTTCCTACGAGCAGTACTTC	CASSLFMVGTSGSSYEQYF
13	TRBJ1-2	-	TRBV2	-	TGTGCCAGCACCGGACAGTTGGACTATGGCTACACCTTC	CASTGQLDYGYTF
12	TRBJ1-2	-	TRBV24-1	-	TGTGCCACCAGTGGAGATGACTATGGCTACACCTTC	CATSGDDYGYTF
15	TRBJ2-7	-	TRBV5-1	TRBD2	TGCGCCAGCAGCTTGGGACTAGCGAAAGGATACGAGCAGTACTTC	CASSLGLAKGYEQYF
15	TRBJ1-4	-	TRBV28	-	TGTGCCAGCAGTTCACCGGGACACATGGGGGAAAAACTGTTTTTT	CASSSPGHMGEKLFF
15	TRBJ2-1	few	TRBV4-2	-	TGTGCCAGCAGCCAAGATCCTAGCGAGTACAATGAGCAGTTCTTC	CASSQDPSEYNEQFF
18	TRBJ2-1	-	TRBV3-1/TRBV3-2	TRBD2	TGTGCCAGCAGCCAAGAGGGACTAGCGGTGAGCTCCTACAATGAGCAGTTCTTC	CASSQEGLAVSSYNEQFF
15	TRBJ2-3	-	TRBV24-1	TRBD1	TGTGCCACCAGTGCGAAGGACAGGCAGGAAGATACGCAGTATTTT	CATSAKDRQEDTQYF
17	TRBJ1-3	-	TRBV5-1	TRBD1	TGCGCCAGCAGCTTAACCGGGACAGGTACCTCTGGAAACACCATATATTTT	CASSLTGTGTSGNTIYF
15	TRBJ2-1	-	TRBV2	-	TGTGCCAGCAGTGTAAGGGGTGGAGTTGGGCATGAGCAGTTCTTC	CASSVRGGVGHEQFF
13	TRBJ2-2	-	TRBV30	-	TGTGCCTGGAGTCGACTGAACACCGGGGAGCTGTTTTTT	CAWSRLNTGELFF
15	TRBJ2-5	-	TRBV6-4	TRBD1	TGTGCCAGCAGGCCGGGACAGGGGGAGGGAGAGACCCAGTACTTC	CASRPGQGEGETQYF
13	TRBJ2-4	-	TRBV13	TRBD2	TGTGCCAGCAGCACGGGGGGTGGAAACATTCAGTACTTC	CASSTGGGNIQYF
14	TRBJ2-7	-	TRBV3-1/TRBV3-2	-	TGTGCCAGCAGCCCCCTGGACTCAAACTACGAGCAGTACTTC	CASSPLDSNYEQYF
17	TRBJ2-6	-	TRBV5-1	-	TGCGCCAGCAGCCCCAGGACAGCTGACTCTGGGGCCAACGTCCTGACTTTC	CASSPRTADSGANVLTF
16	TRBJ1-3	-	TRBV7-2	-	TGTGCCAGCAGCTCTAGCCCGTCCGGGGTTGGAAACACCATATATTTT	CASSSSPSGVGNTIYF
15	TRBJ1-2	-	TRBV18	TRBD1	TGTGCCAGCTCACCGGGGACAGGGGGCGACTATGGCTACACCTTC	CASSPGTGGDYGYTF